This passage covers 4 T cell receptor beta chains from one sample sequenced in a study of T cells in localized non-small cell lung cancer. Sequencing was performed with immunoSEQ multiplex PCR; in TCRdb, only in-frame clones are kept and a portion is missing. In the table there are about 32,000 clones, 88% of which are singletons. Specimen: peripheral blood mononuclear cells, collected before any cancer treatment. These receptors came from a woman between 35 and 70 years old with stage III lung adenocarcinoma.

The chain recombines TRBV5-1 with TRBJ2-3, with 9 bases that match TRBD2. This CDR3 spans 15 amino acids. Germline loops: CDR1 SGHRS, CDR2 YFSETQ. The V and J ends lost 4 bases and 7 bases, in that order; junction bases with no gene match: 10. The CDR3 region is CASSESGRSGNTQYF. In nucleotides, the CDR3 is TGCGCCAGCAGCGAGAGCGGGAGGAGTGGGAATACGCAGTATTTT.

The chain uses TRBV19 and TRBJ2-5; D may match TRBD1 or TRBD2 (5 bases each). V was pared by 5 bases and J by 5 bases, with 12 bases between. CDR3 length: 13 amino acids. CDR1 is LNHDA, CDR2 SQIVND, per germline (reference sequence). The CDR3 spells CASSLGTEETQYF. Written as DNA, the CDR3 is TGTGCCAGTAGTTTGGGGACCGAGGAGACCCAGTACTTC.

The CDR3 reads CAWSAKGGTDTQYF. The CDR3 DNA reads TGTGCCTGGAGCGCTAAGGGTGGCACAGATACGCAGTATTTT. The J gene is TRBJ2-3, the V gene TRBV30; D remains ambiguous. The CDR3 consists of 14 residues. V gave up 3 bases and J gave up 1 base, with 11 bases separating them. Germline CDR1 and CDR2: GTSNPN and SVGIG (reference sequence).

V usage is TRBV19 and J usage is TRBJ2-7; D is uncertain. The germline V gene encodes CDR1 LNHDA and CDR2 SQIVND (reference sequence). This CDR3 comprises 12 residues. Between the trimmed V and J ends, which lost 3 bases and 2 bases, there was a span of 5 bases. This CDR3 is CASSIGTYEQYF. The CDR3 nucleotides are TGTGCCAGTAGTATTGGGACCTACGAGCAGTACTTC.